This T cell receptor (beta chain) appears in the sequencing data of a study of cytomegalovirus exposure and HLA in healthy donors. Study-wide background: The roughly 660 first-cohort repertoires shared a platform with the approximately 110 validation repertoires, as reported in a later analysis.

With respect to this clone: Its antigen remains unknown.

The CDR3 covers 13 residues. Between the trimmed V and J ends, which lost 0 bases and 2 bases, there was a span of 5 bases. Germline V CDR1 and CDR2: SGHRS, YFSETQ. TCRdb keeps only in-frame clones here, not all; method: immunoSEQ multiplex PCR. The sample has roughly 110,000 clones; about 87% are singletons. The study, taken as a whole, reports: There were three CMV-associated chains whose specificity for CMV antigens was confirmed in vitro. Subsequent analysis revealed that first-cohort TCR clusters tended to co-occur in the roughly 120 validation repertoires. The listing of some 170 TCR beta chains classed them as cytomegalovirus-associated.

This sequence was found in a woman between 18 and 30 years old in good health and CMV-seropositive. The material sequenced was PBMCs. V gene TRBV5-1 combines with J gene TRBJ1-2; the D is unclear. CDR3 DNA sequence: TGCGCCAGCAGCTTGGACGGGAACTATGGCTACACCTTC. This sequence encodes CASSLDGNYGYTF.